These 19 T cell receptor beta chains were all obtained from the same sample, sequenced in a study of beta chain features in type 1 diabetes. General study results and limits: All four CD4+ subsets from Type 1 diabetes patients carried moderately but significantly shorter TCRB CDR3s.

No antigens are known for them. Every isolated RNA sample was fully reverse transcribed, so sequencing captured expressed TCRB transcripts. Using immunoSEQ multiplex PCR, the repertoire was profiled, and TCRdb retains in-frame clones only, with some absent. The sample shows more than 250,000 clones, around 21% of them seen only once. Sequenced: naive CD4+ T cells from blood. The receptors were sampled from a woman aged 35 to 49 with type 1 diabetes.

This clone came up a few times. This chain links TRBV28 with TRBJ2-1; D ambiguous. Looked up from germline, CDR1 is MDHEN and CDR2 is SYDVKM. V shed 7 bases and J shed 0 bases, with 7 bases lying between them. The CDR3 spans 13 residues. The CDR3 DNA is TGTGCCAGCACCTCCAGCTCCTACAATGAGCAGTTCTTC. It yields the protein CASTSSSYNEQFF. Based on the CDR3 plus reference TRBV28 and TRBJ2-1, the full variable domain is DVKVTQSSRYLVKRTGEKVFLECVQDMDHENMFWYRQDPGLGLRLIYFSYDVKMKEKGDIPEGYSVSREKKERFSLILESASTNQTSMYLCASTSSSYNEQFFGPGTRLTVL.

V and J are TRBV18 and TRBJ2-5, with 7 bases lining up with TRBD1. Germline V gives CDR1 KGHSH, CDR2 LQKENI. The CDR3 consists of 13 residues. The ends lost 3 bases at V and 5 bases at J; junction bases unmatched: 3. The CDR3 is CASSPARGETQYF. The CDR3 nucleotides are TGTGCCAGCTCACCGGCCAGGGGGGAGACCCAGTACTTC. Full variable domain (outside the CDR3, taken from reference TRBV18 and TRBJ2-5): NAGVMQNPRHLVRRRGQEARLRCSPMKGHSHVYWYRQLPEEGLKFMVYLQKENIIDESGMPKERFSAEFPKEGPSILRIQQVVRGDSAAYFCASSPARGETQYFGPGTRLLVL.

This clone was observed a few times. The J gene is TRBJ2-1, the V gene TRBV6-5; D perhaps matches TRBD1 (5 bases). Trimming took 6 bases from V and 9 from J, leaving 12 bases between them. Germline lookup yields CDR1 MNHEY and CDR2 SVGAGI. The CDR3 loop spans 12 amino acids. The CDR3 loop is CASRNRRAEQFF. Here the CDR3 DNA reads TGTGCCAGCAGAAACCGCAGGGCTGAGCAGTTCTTC.

The chain carries TRBV18 and TRBJ2-7; 11 nucleotides agree with TRBD2. The CDR3 is 18 amino acids. J gave up 3 bases and V 1 base, and 11 bases lay outside the gene matches. Germline assignment: CDR1 KGHSH and CDR2 LQKENI. CDR3 region: CASSPQRLAGPFSYEQYF. CDR3 DNA: TGTGCCAGCTCACCACAACGACTAGCGGGGCCATTCAGCTACGAGCAGTACTTC.

The chain is built from TRBV4-3 and TRBJ1-5, with D uncertain. The CDR3 has 15 residues. Deletions cut 2 bases from V and 5 bases from J, with 13 bases between. The germline CDR1 and CDR2 sequences are LGHNA and YSLEER. CDR3 bases: TGCGCCAGCAGCCAATCGACCAGGTTGGATCAGCCCCAGCATTTT. This sequence encodes CASSQSTRLDQPQHF.

This chain connects TRBV2 to TRBJ1-2; possibly TRBD1 for D (5 bases). Trimming took 8 bases from V and 7 from J, leaving 20 bases between them. The CDR3 spans 14 residues. The germline CDR1 and CDR2 sequences are SNHLY and FYNNEI. As DNA, the CDR3 is TGTGCCAGCCTTTTAGGGACTTCAGGACGTGGCTACACCTTC. This gives the protein CASLLGTSGRGYTF.

This clone appeared a few times. J is TRBJ2-7 and V is TRBV27, with 7 positions matching TRBD1. CDR1 is MNHEY and CDR2 is SMNVEV in the germline V gene (reference sequence). J was trimmed by 3 bases and V by 6 bases; bases with no gene match: 5. The CDR3 runs 13 residues. The CDR3 protein is CASSRDRLYEQYF. For the CDR3, the DNA is TGTGCCAGCAGCCGGGACAGACTCTACGAGCAGTACTTC.

The CDR3 here is CASSLSYGYTF. For the CDR3, the DNA is TGTGCCAGCAGCCTATCCTATGGCTACACCTTC. V is TRBV7-9 and J is TRBJ1-2; D not resolved. Germline CDR1 and CDR2: SEHNR and FQNEAQ (reference sequence). This CDR3 is built from 11 residues. The ends were cut back, 5 bases at V and 4 bases at J, with 5 bases in the middle.

The chain employs TRBV7-9 and TRBJ2-7, with D possibly being TRBD2 (6 bases). Between the trimmed V and J ends, which lost 3 bases and 5 bases, there was a span of 11 bases. CDR1 and CDR2 (germline): SEHNR, FQNEAQ (reference sequence). The CDR3 sequence is 13 residues long. DNA of the CDR3: TGTGCCAGCAGCTTCGGGGGTATAGACGAGCAGTACTTC. Protein: CASSFGGIDEQYF. The complete variable domain, with remaining parts taken from reference TRBV7-9 and TRBJ2-7, reads DTGVSQNPRHKITKRGQNVTFRCDPISEHNRLYWYRQTLGQGPEFLTYFQNEAQLEKSRLLSDRFSAERPKGSFSTLEIQRTEQGDSAMYLCASSFGGIDEQYFGPGTRLTVT.

In this sample, this clone turned up a few times. This chain links TRBV4-1 with TRBJ2-5; D is perhaps TRBD2 (5 bases). The CDR3 contains 14 residues. The germline V gene has CDR1 MGHRA and CDR2 YSYEKL. The V gene lost 0 bases and the J gene lost 7 bases, with 12 bases spanning the gap. CDR3 amino acids: CASSQDWERPTQYF. As DNA, the CDR3 is TGCGCCAGCAGCCAAGATTGGGAGCGCCCGACCCAGTACTTC.

This clone has only a few counts. V usage is TRBV9 and J usage is TRBJ1-1, with D possibly being TRBD1 (6 bases). Trimming took off 6 bases at V and 3 bases at J, with 21 bases between the two ends. CDR1 SGDLS and CDR2 YYNGEE come from the germline V gene. There are 16 residues in the CDR3. CDR3 sequence: CASTLLKPQGYTEAFF. As DNA, the CDR3 is TGTGCCAGCACCCTGCTGAAACCACAGGGCTACACTGAAGCTTTCTTT.

The V call is TRBV7-2, the J call TRBJ1-1, with D possibly TRBD1 on 5 matching bases. Germline CDR1 is SGHTA and CDR2 is FQGNSA. V was cut by 5 bases and J by 1 base, with 11 bases left in between. The CDR3 spans 14 residues. The CDR3: CASSPRQGNTEAFF. Here the CDR3 DNA reads TGTGCCAGCAGCCCCCGCCAGGGGAACACTGAAGCTTTCTTT.

This clone was found a few times. CDR3 protein: CASSLTGQELGYTF. CDR3 coding DNA: TGTGCCAGCAGCCTGACGGGACAGGAACTTGGCTACACCTTC. This chain joins TRBV7-2 and TRBJ1-2; TRBD1 matches at 8 bases. CDR1 and CDR2 from the germline V gene are SGHTA and FQGNSA. Trimming took 5 bases from V and 7 from J; bases not matched to a gene: 9. The CDR3 spans 14 residues.

This chain uses TRBV10-3 with TRBJ2-7; tentative D call: TRBD1 (6 bases). The CDR3 totals 12 residues. The V end lost 5 bases, the J end lost 6 bases, and 11 bases lay between the germline ends. Germline V CDR1 and CDR2: ENHRY, SYGVKD. Here the CDR3 reads CAISRGLAEQYF. The CDR3 coding sequence is TGTGCCATCAGTAGGGGGTTAGCCGAGCAGTACTTC.

The chain links TRBV27 to TRBJ2-3; D ambiguous. Germline V lookup: CDR1 MNHEY, CDR2 SMNVEV (reference sequence). The V and J ends lost 2 bases and 0 bases respectively, with 6 bases between them. The CDR3 extends over 14 amino acids. The CDR3 DNA sequence: TGTGCCAGCAGTTTAGCCACTAGCACAGATACGCAGTATTTT. Its protein product is CASSLATSTDTQYF.

This clone was seen only a few times. The CDR3 nucleotides read TGCGCCAGCAGCGGGACTAGCGGGAGTGGGGTCATCTACAATGAGCAGTTCTTC. This encodes CASSGTSGSGVIYNEQFF. The chain recombines TRBV5-1 with TRBJ2-1; 14 nucleotides line up with TRBD2. Trimming took 4 bases from V and 3 from J; bases not matched to a gene: 9. CDR3 length: 18 amino acids. Looked up from germline, CDR1 is SGHRS and CDR2 is YFSETQ.

V gene TRBV28 combines with J gene TRBJ1-1; no firm D call. The V end was cut by 3 bases, the J end by 1 base, with 9 bases between. In germline, CDR1 is MDHEN, CDR2 SYDVKM. The CDR3 loop spans 14 amino acids. The CDR3: CASSFGSRNTEAFF. CDR3 in DNA: TGTGCCAGCAGTTTCGGGTCGAGGAACACTGAAGCTTTCTTT.

The CDR3 sequence is CASSPLPGRNNQPQHF. The CDR3 nucleotides are TGTGCCAGCTCACCCCTCCCGGGTCGGAATAATCAGCCCCAGCATTTT. This chain joins TRBV18 and TRBJ1-5; no reliable D call. Looked up from germline, CDR1 is KGHSH and CDR2 is LQKENI. The length of the CDR3 is 16 residues. V was clipped by 3 bases and J by 4 bases, with 16 bases between them.

This chain links TRBV15 with TRBJ1-2, with D possibly matching TRBD1 (5 bases). The V end was cut by 0 bases, the J end by 7 bases, with 9 bases between. The germline CDR1 and CDR2 sequences are LNHNV and YYDKDF (reference sequence). This CDR3 comprises 13 residues. The CDR3 region has the DNA TGTGCCACCAGCAGAGACAGGGCGAGTGGCTACACCTTC. This sequence encodes CATSRDRASGYTF.